The 9 T cell receptor beta chains listed next were all sequenced from one sample in a study of cytomegalovirus exposure and HLA in healthy donors. Both 60 Vbeta primers and 13 Jbeta primers went into the PCR. Assay used: immunoSEQ multiplex PCR; TCRdb lists only in-frame clones, some missing. In all, the sample yields some 46,000 clones. Material for sequencing was PBMCs. These receptor sequences come from a woman in her 30s in good health and CMV-seronegative.

V gene TRBV28 combines with J gene TRBJ1-1, with D possibly being TRBD1 (5 bases). The germline V gene encodes CDR1 MDHEN and CDR2 SYDVKM. This CDR3 region has 13 residues. The ends were cut back, 6 bases at V and 1 base at J, with 9 bases in the middle. The CDR3 nucleotides read TGTGCCAGCAGGGACACAGCGAACACTGAAGCTTTCTTT. Translation: CASRDTANTEAFF.

The chain links TRBV27 to TRBJ1-1, with D possibly matching TRBD1 (5 bases). The CDR3 spans 15 residues. Trimming shortened V by 3 bases and J by 1 base, and 12 bases separated the two germline ends. Germline V gene lookup returns CDR1 MNHEY and CDR2 SMNVEV (reference sequence). The CDR3 DNA is TGTGCCAGCAGTTTCGACAGACTGAAGAACACTGAAGCTTTCTTT. Translation gives CASSFDRLKNTEAFF.

The rearrangement uses TRBV5-1 and TRBJ2-1; a weak D match, TRBD2 (5 bases). Trimming left V 1 base short and J 8 bases short, with 13 bases between. The CDR3 is 14 amino acids. Germline V gives CDR1 SGHRS, CDR2 YFSETQ. In nucleotides, the CDR3 is TGCGCCAGCAGCTTGCGCGGGCGGTTCGATGAGCAGTTCTTC. It is translated as CASSLRGRFDEQFF. The variable domain in full, completed from reference TRBV5-1 and TRBJ2-1, reads KAGVTQTPRYLIKTRGQQVTLSCSPISGHRSVSWYQQTPGQGLQFLFEYFSETQRNKGNFPGRFSGRQFSNSRSEMNVSTLELGDSALYLCASSLRGRFDEQFFGPGTRLTVL.

DNA for the CDR3: TGCGCCAGCAGCTTAGGACAGGCGGCGGTTCCCTACAATGAGCAGTTCTTC. This translates into CASSLGQAAVPYNEQFF. The chain recombines TRBV5-1 with TRBJ2-1; the match to TRBD1 covers 7 bases. Germline V gives CDR1 SGHRS, CDR2 YFSETQ. V shed 2 bases and J 2 bases; nucleotides not matched to a gene: 10. The length of the CDR3 is 17 residues.

CDR3 sequence reads: CASSTDREAFF. The CDR3 DNA reads TGTGCCAGCAGCACGGACAGGGAAGCTTTCTTT. V gene TRBV5-6 combines with J gene TRBJ1-1; TRBD1 matches at 7 bases. Trimming took 4 bases from V and 8 from J; bases not matched to a gene: 2. The CDR3 loop spans 11 amino acids. In germline, CDR1 is SGHDT, CDR2 YYEEEE.

V is TRBV7-2 and J is TRBJ1-2, with 7 bases aligning to TRBD1. Germline CDR1 and CDR2: SGHTA and FQGNSA. V was clipped by 7 bases and J by 0 bases; unmatched bases: 5. This CDR3 spans 14 amino acids. The CDR3: CASTDRASNYGYTF. The CDR3, as DNA: TGTGCCAGCACCGACAGGGCCTCTAACTATGGCTACACCTTC.

CDR3 amino acids: CATRGTGRNTEAFF. The CDR3 bases are TGTGCCACCAGAGGGACAGGGAGGAACACTGAAGCTTTCTTT. V is TRBV10-3 and J is TRBJ1-1, with 9 nucleotides matching TRBD1. Germline CDR1 ENHRY, CDR2 SYGVKD. The CDR3 has 14 residues. The ends lost 10 bases at V and 1 base at J; junction bases unmatched: 7.

The chain joins TRBV5-4 to TRBJ2-1; the match to TRBD1 covers 10 bases. Looked up from germline, CDR1 is SGHNT and CDR2 is YYREEE (reference sequence). V lost 4 bases, J lost 3 bases, and 4 bases stayed unmatched. This CDR3 region has 15 residues. The DNA for the CDR3 is TGTGCCAGCAGCCTCGGGACAGGGGACTACAATGAGCAGTTCTTC. This sequence encodes CASSLGTGDYNEQFF.

CDR3 DNA: TGCGCCAGCAGCCAAGTAATCAGGGGGCGCGAAGTGAGGAGAAAACTGTTTTTT. It yields the protein CASSQVIRGREVRRKLFF. The V call is TRBV4-1, the J call TRBJ1-4; TRBD1 matches 8 bases. After removal of 1 base from V and 10 bases from J, the junction contained 17 bases not matched to a gene. Germline V gives CDR1 MGHRA, CDR2 YSYEKL. The length of the CDR3 is 18 residues.